This T cell receptor (beta chain) emerged from a study of blood T cell repertoires in COVID-19. Background on the study: Both acute and convalescent COVID-19 samples were obtained from the United States, Italy and Spain. T cells, B-cell-depleted T cells, or PBMCs supplied cDNA or gDNA.

The CDR3 consists of 17 residues. In the authors' methods: The assay estimated nucleated cells by amplifying reference gene primers. The method was immunoSEQ multiplex PCR; TCRdb's version includes in-frame clones alone and lacks a portion of them. The D gene and trimming were derived from the DNA, and the V and J assignments and clone size from that table. The sample lists roughly 190,000 clones, roughly 80% occurring once. This clonotype was obtained from a man aged 60-69 years with acute or convalescent COVID-19. V is TRBV12-2 and J is TRBJ2-2; TRBD2 is the table's D call and was not checked against the DNA. TRBV12-2 is marked as a pseudogene. Material: peripheral blood. CDR3: CASRLEGKGGHTGELFF. The CDR3 DNA is TGTGCAAGTCGCTTAGAGGGCAAGGGAGGGCACACCGGGGAGCTGTTTTTT.